Listed below are T cell receptor beta chains from one sample, sequenced in a study of T cell clones after liver transplantation. Sequencing used immunoSEQ multiplex PCR; TCRdb keeps in-frame clones, though not all of them. The table records some 60,000 clones, around 70% of them present only once. The sample in question was CD4+ T cells from blood, obtained at the approximately 16-month timepoint. The receptors come from a human patient who received a liver transplant. The graft donor may have contributed some T cells. Both conserved end residues are part of each CDR3. The D gene is left open where the match is weak. Size is omitted from some rows. Given values are once, few, many or a class for expanded clones.

j_call,v_call,d_call,clone_size,cdr3_nt,cdr3_aa
TRBJ1-2,TRBV28,TRBD1,.,TGTGCCAGCAGTTCCCAGGGGGAAGGAGACTATGGCTACACCTTC,CASSSQGEGDYGYTF
TRBJ1-4,TRBV16,.,.,TGTGCCAGCAGCCGGGGGCTGAGGGAGGTCGGTGAAAAACTGTTTTTT,CASSRGLREVGEKLFF
TRBJ2-2,TRBV19,.,.,TGTGCCAGTAGGAGACAGGACCCGAACACCGGGGAGCTGTTTTTT,CASRRQDPNTGELFF
TRBJ1-2,TRBV4-2,.,.,TGTGCCAGCAGCCAAGAGACAGCAGTGCACTATGGCTACACCTTC,CASSQETAVHYGYTF
TRBJ1-4,TRBV2,.,.,TGTGCCAGCAGTGCAGGGTTAGGTGAAAAACTGTTTTTT,CASSAGLGEKLFF
TRBJ2-7,TRBV7-2,TRBD2,few,TGTGCCAGCAGCCCAAGCGGGGGGGCGAACTACGAGCAGTACTTC,CASSPSGGANYEQYF
TRBJ2-3,TRBV19,.,.,TGTGCCAGTAGTATGCTAGAAGCTACGCAGTATTTT,CASSMLEATQYF
TRBJ1-4,TRBV4-2,TRBD1,.,TGTGCCAGCAGCCCGCGACGGGACAGTGAAAAACTGTTTTTT,CASSPRRDSEKLFF
TRBJ2-1,TRBV4-1,.,.,TGCGCCAGCGGGGGGCGTCTAGCGGAATCCCCTTACAATGAGCAGTTCTTC,CASGGRLAESPYNEQFF
TRBJ2-1,TRBV7-2,.,.,TGTGCCAGCAGCTTGGTGATGAGCTCCTACAATGAGCAGTTCTTC,CASSLVMSSYNEQFF
TRBJ2-2,TRBV7-9,TRBD2,.,TGTGCCAGCAGCTCGGGAGGTTCGCGGACGAACACCGGGGAGCTGTTTTTT,CASSSGGSRTNTGELFF